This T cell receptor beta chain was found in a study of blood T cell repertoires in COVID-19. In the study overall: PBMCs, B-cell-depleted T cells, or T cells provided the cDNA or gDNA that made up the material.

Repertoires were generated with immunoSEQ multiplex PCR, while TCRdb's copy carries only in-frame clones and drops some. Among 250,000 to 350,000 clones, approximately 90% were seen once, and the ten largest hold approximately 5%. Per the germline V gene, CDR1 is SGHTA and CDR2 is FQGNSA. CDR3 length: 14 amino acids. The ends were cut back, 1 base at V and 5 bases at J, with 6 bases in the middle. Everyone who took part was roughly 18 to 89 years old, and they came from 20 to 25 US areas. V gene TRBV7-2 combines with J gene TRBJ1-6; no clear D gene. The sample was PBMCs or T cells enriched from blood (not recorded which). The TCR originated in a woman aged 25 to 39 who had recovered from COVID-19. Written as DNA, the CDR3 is TGTGCCAGCAGCTTAGGTCAGAATAATTCACCCCTCCACTTT. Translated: CASSLGQNNSPLHF.